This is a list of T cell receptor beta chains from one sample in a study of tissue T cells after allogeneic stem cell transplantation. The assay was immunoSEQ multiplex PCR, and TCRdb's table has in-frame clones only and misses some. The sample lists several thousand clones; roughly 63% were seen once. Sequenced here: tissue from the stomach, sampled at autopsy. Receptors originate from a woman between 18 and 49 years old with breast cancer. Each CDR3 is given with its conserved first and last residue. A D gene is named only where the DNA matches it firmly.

CASSRAGSQETQYF | TRBJ2-5 | TRBV7-8 | NA
CASSVDSADTQYF | TRBJ2-3 | TRBV9 | NA
CASSYVLAGYEQYF | TRBJ2-7 | TRBV6-2/TRBV6-3 | TRBD2
CATSDLGLAGAQDTQYF | TRBJ2-3 | TRBV24-1 | TRBD2
CASSLRQGSTEAFF | TRBJ1-1 | TRBV7-2 | NA
CASSLPRVEAFF | TRBJ1-1 | TRBV9 | NA
CASSIAGQGRGGYTF | TRBJ1-2 | TRBV19 | NA
CASSSSALAANTGELFF | TRBJ2-2 | TRBV27 | NA
CASLLIWGQNTEAFF | TRBJ1-1 | TRBV27 | NA
CSVELGHEQYF | TRBJ2-7 | TRBV29-1 | NA
CASSPDIASGNTIYF | TRBJ1-3 | TRBV2 | NA
CASSLSLGSSGNTIYF | TRBJ1-3 | TRBV11-2 | NA
CATSRESDWNSPLHF | TRBJ1-6 | TRBV15 | NA
CASDTGGGEKLFF | TRBJ1-4 | TRBV7-9 | TRBD1
CASSVDSGDTQYF | TRBJ2-3 | TRBV9 | NA
CASNPEPPGQGTGGYTF | TRBJ1-2 | TRBV5-1 | TRBD1
CASSLRQVYGYTF | TRBJ1-2 | TRBV12-3/TRBV12-4 | NA
CASRRGAISGNTIYF | TRBJ1-3 | TRBV3-1/TRBV3-2 | NA
CASSLGRGQSNYGYTF | TRBJ1-2 | TRBV7-2 | TRBD1
CAIRVDRENGYTF | TRBJ1-2 | TRBV10-3 | TRBD1
CASSLYAGVETQYF | TRBJ2-5 | TRBV11-2 | TRBD2
CASSLRGNYGYTF | TRBJ1-2 | TRBV12-3/TRBV12-4 | NA
CSGGDPSGEQYF | TRBJ2-7 | TRBV29-1 | NA
CASSKKRRVNQETQPQTGDQYF | TRBJ2-5 | TRBV21-1 | NA
CASSHRGVQETQYF | TRBJ2-5 | TRBV7-2 | TRBD2
CATRQDRNRDEQYF | TRBJ2-7 | TRBV15 | NA
CASSFPGQGQIGGYTF | TRBJ1-2 | TRBV7-9 | TRBD1
CASSQALYNEQFF | TRBJ2-1 | TRBV14 | NA
CASSFGTDEQYF | TRBJ2-7 | TRBV5-4 | NA
CASSLGQGNEKLFF | TRBJ1-4 | TRBV7-2 | TRBD1
CASFRDSDYGYTF | TRBJ1-2 | TRBV28 | TRBD1
CASSLSGLARGELFF | TRBJ2-2 | TRBV5-4 | NA
CASSPRGDRVTNEQFF | TRBJ2-1 | TRBV18 | TRBD1
CASSILGALSNQPQHF | TRBJ1-5 | TRBV19 | NA
CASSDGQGADTQYF | TRBJ2-3 | TRBV6-4 | TRBD1
CASSPDLSGANVLTF | TRBJ2-6 | TRBV5-8 | NA
CASSEEGNQPQHF | TRBJ1-5 | TRBV2 | NA
CASTNSRGTGELFF | TRBJ2-2 | TRBV2 | NA
CASSNSGVFTDTQYF | TRBJ2-3 | TRBV6-2/TRBV6-3 | NA
CASSLERGPSTDTQYF | TRBJ2-3 | TRBV28 | NA
CASSPRRGHEQYF | TRBJ2-7 | TRBV7-9 | NA
CASSRNTYPNTEAFF | TRBJ1-1 | TRBV28 | NA
CASSLGQNYGYTF | TRBJ1-2 | TRBV5-1 | NA
CASSLVGGSSYEQYF | TRBJ2-7 | TRBV11-2 | TRBD2
CASSQLLAGNTDTQYF | TRBJ2-3 | TRBV4-3 | TRBD2
CASSPSGASYEQYF | TRBJ2-7 | TRBV6-4 | TRBD2
CASKLAGEADTQYF | TRBJ2-3 | TRBV6-5 | TRBD2
CASSLGDFGRTNEKLFF | TRBJ1-4 | TRBV7-9 | NA
CASSKKGGTEAFF | TRBJ1-1 | TRBV23-1 | NA
CALEGGGREKLFF | TRBJ1-4 | TRBV30 | NA
CASSPDTGTSGDKQFF | TRBJ2-1 | TRBV5-5 | TRBD2
CASSPRGGAETQYF | TRBJ2-5 | TRBV5-1 | NA
CASSKRPGPLRQPQHF | TRBJ1-5 | TRBV21-1 | NA
CASSFYATDTQYF | TRBJ2-3 | TRBV7-3 | NA
CASSTREGFTDTQYF | TRBJ2-3 | TRBV19 | TRBD2